This T cell receptor beta chain was found in a study of T-cell memory formation after mild COVID-19. Study at large: TCR clusters mostly belonged to single donors. Study-wide points: Second-wave clones peaking on day 37 lacked confirmed SARS-CoV-2 specificity. Mostly located in CM and EM were contracting CD4+ clones, with contracting CD8+ clones located in EMRA.

As for this clonotype: Its antigen is still unknown.

Germline CDR1 and CDR2: LGHNA and YNFKEQ. The CDR3 is made up of 17 amino acids. V shed 0 bases and J shed 4 bases, with 15 bases lying between them. It was 5'RACE with constant-segment primers that produced the TCR alpha and TCR beta cDNA libraries, which carried sample barcodes and UMIs. TCRdb fed the 5' RACE reads into MiXCR, producing one record per CDR3 protein. The data show hundreds of thousands of distinct CDR3 sequences, with roughly 20% seen just once and approximately 12% held by the top ten. Material for sequencing was PBMCs or a T cell subset sorted from them (not recorded which). The chain recombines TRBV4-2 with TRBJ2-2; D tentatively fits TRBD1 or TRBD2 (5 bases each). The clonotype was recovered from an adult woman who had mild COVID-19 (a few samples of this study predate the infection). Cell type and time point are not known. The CDR3 reads CASSQESRLGVTGELFF. Written as DNA, the CDR3 is TGTGCCAGCAGCCAAGAGTCCCGCCTGGGGGTCACCGGGGAGCTGTTTTTT.